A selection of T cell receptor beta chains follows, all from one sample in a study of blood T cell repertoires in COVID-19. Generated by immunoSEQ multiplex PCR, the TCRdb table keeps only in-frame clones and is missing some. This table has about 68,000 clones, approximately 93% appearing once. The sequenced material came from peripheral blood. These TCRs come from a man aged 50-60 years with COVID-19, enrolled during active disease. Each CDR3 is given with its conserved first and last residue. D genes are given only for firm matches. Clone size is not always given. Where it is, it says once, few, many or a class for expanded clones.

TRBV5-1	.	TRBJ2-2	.	CASSLRALNTGELFF	TGCGCCAGCAGCTTGCGAGCGCTAAACACCGGGGAGCTGTTTTTT
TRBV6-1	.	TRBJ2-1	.	CASSEGRQGWNQGYNEQFF	TGTGCCAGCAGTGAAGGTCGGCAGGGATGGAATCAAGGCTACAATGAGCAGTTCTTC
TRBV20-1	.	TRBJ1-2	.	CSASGGDGYTF	TGCAGTGCTAGCGGGGGGGATGGCTACACCTTC
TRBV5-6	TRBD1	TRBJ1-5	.	CASSFGTGSGNQPQHF	TGTGCCAGCAGCTTTGGGACAGGGTCCGGCAATCAGCCCCAGCATTTT
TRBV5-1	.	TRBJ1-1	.	CASSLEGQNTEAFF	TGCGCCAGCAGCTTGGAGGGACAGAACACTGAAGCTTTCTTT
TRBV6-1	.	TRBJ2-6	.	CASSEGQSGANVLTF	TGTGCCAGCAGTGAAGGACAATCTGGGGCCAACGTCCTGACTTTC
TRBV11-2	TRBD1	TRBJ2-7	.	CASSPRQGGYEQYF	TGTGCCAGCAGCCCCAGACAGGGGGGCTACGAGCAGTACTTC
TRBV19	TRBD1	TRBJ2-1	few	CASGQGNNEQFF	TGTGCCAGTGGACAGGGGAACAATGAGCAGTTCTTC
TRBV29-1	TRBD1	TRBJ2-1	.	CSVGQGVEQFF	TGCAGCGTTGGACAGGGGGTTGAGCAGTTCTTC
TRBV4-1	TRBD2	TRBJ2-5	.	CASSQEGGLAGVRETQYF	TGCGCCAGCAGCCAAGAGGGGGGACTAGCGGGAGTCAGGGAGACCCAGTACTTC
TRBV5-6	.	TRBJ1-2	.	CASSLPGSNYGYTF	TGTGCCAGCAGCTTGCCAGGTTCCAACTATGGCTACACCTTC
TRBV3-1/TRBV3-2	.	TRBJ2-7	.	CASSQGRGSYEQYF	TGTGCCAGCAGCCAGGGGCGAGGCTCCTACGAGCAGTACTTC
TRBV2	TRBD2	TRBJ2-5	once	CASSEGLAGDETQYF	TGTGCCAGCAGTGAAGGACTAGCGGGAGATGAGACCCAGTACTTC
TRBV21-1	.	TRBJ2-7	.	CASSRWRGYEQYF	TGTGCCAGCAGCAGGTGGCGGGGCTACGAGCAGTACTTC
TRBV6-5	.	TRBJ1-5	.	CASAWGQGFNQPQHF	TGTGCCAGCGCCTGGGGCCAGGGCTTCAATCAGCCCCAGCATTTT
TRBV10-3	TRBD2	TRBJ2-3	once	CAIRSWGSGNSTDTQYF	TGTGCCATCAGGTCCTGGGGTAGCGGGAACTCCACAGATACGCAGTATTTT
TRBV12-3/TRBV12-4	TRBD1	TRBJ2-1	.	CASSTLDRGEQFF	TGTGCCAGCAGTACCCTCGACAGGGGGGAGCAGTTCTTC
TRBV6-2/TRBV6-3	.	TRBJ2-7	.	CASSREYEQYF	TGTGCCAGCAGCCGGGAGTACGAGCAGTACTTC
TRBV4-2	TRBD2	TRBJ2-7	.	CASSQDPGTSGRPYEQYF	TGTGCCAGCAGCCAAGATCCCGGGACTAGCGGGAGGCCTTACGAGCAGTACTTC
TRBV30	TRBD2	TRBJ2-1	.	CAWSVMGASGRAALNEQFF	TGTGCCTGGAGTGTTATGGGGGCTAGCGGGAGGGCCGCTCTCAATGAGCAGTTCTTC
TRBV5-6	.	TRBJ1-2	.	CASSINRNYGYTF	TGTGCCAGCAGCATAAACAGAAACTATGGCTACACCTTC
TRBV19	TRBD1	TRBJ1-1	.	CASRLQGANTEAFF	TGTGCCAGTAGGCTACAGGGGGCGAACACTGAAGCTTTCTTT
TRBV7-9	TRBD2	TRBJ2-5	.	CASSLETSGGETQYF	TGTGCCAGCAGCCTCGAGACTAGCGGAGGAGAGACCCAGTACTTC
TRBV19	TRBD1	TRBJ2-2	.	CASSALAGTGDTGELFF	TGTGCCAGTAGTGCTCTCGCCGGGACAGGGGACACCGGGGAGCTGTTTTTT
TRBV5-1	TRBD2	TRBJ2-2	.	CASSLVVAGDLTGELFF	TGCGCCAGCAGCTTGGTAGTAGCGGGGGACCTGACCGGGGAGCTGTTTTTT
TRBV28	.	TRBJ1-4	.	CASRPTGRGSEKLFF	TGTGCCAGCAGGCCGACAGGCCGGGGTAGTGAAAAACTGTTTTTT
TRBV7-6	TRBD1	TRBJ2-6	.	CASSLSGQSSGANVLTF	TGTGCCAGCAGCTTATCGGGACAGAGTTCTGGGGCCAACGTCCTGACTTTC
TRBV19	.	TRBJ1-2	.	CASSETETNYGYTF	TGTGCCAGTTCTGAGACTGAAACTAACTATGGCTACACCTTC
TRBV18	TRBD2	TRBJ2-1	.	CASSPGTSGNEQFF	TGTGCCAGCTCACCTGGGACTAGCGGCAATGAGCAGTTCTTC
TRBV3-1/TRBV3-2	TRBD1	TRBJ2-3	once	CASSPSQGSADTQYF	TGTGCCAGCAGCCCCTCACAGGGGAGCGCAGATACGCAGTATTTT
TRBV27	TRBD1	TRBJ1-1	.	CASSPWDRNTEAFF	TGTGCCAGCAGTCCATGGGACAGGAACACTGAAGCTTTCTTT
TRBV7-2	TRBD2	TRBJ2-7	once	CASSPMGLAGQEQYF	TGTGCCAGCAGCCCTATGGGACTAGCGGGGCAAGAGCAGTACTTC
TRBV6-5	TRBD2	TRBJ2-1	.	CASSYRSSGRDEQFF	TGTGCCAGCAGTTACCGATCTAGCGGGCGAGATGAGCAGTTCTTC
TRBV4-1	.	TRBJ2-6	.	CASSPSVVSSGANVLTF	TGCGCCAGCAGCCCTTCTGTGGTCAGCTCTGGGGCCAACGTCCTGACTTTC
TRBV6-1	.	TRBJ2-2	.	CASSEARRSTGTGELFF	TGTGCCAGCAGTGAAGCCCGTAGGTCAACAGGAACCGGGGAGCTGTTTTTT
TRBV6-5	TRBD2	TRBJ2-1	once	CASSYLAGEPNEQFF	TGTGCCAGCAGCTACCTAGCGGGAGAACCCAATGAGCAGTTCTTC
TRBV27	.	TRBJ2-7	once	CASSPALSYEQYF	TGTGCCAGCAGTCCAGCGCTCTCCTACGAGCAGTACTTC
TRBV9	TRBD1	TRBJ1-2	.	CASSVRIDRGHEDGYTF	TGTGCCAGCAGCGTGAGAATAGACAGGGGGCATGAGGATGGCTACACCTTC
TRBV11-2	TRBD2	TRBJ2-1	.	CASSLASGNNEQFF	TGTGCCAGCAGCTTGGCTAGCGGAAACAATGAGCAGTTCTTC
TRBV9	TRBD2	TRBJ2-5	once	CASSAGGEETQYF	TGTGCCAGCAGCGCGGGGGGGGAAGAGACCCAGTACTTC
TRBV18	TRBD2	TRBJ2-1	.	CASSSDAGLAGVDEQFF	TGTGCCAGCTCATCAGATGCGGGACTAGCGGGAGTTGATGAGCAGTTCTTC
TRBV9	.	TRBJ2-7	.	CASSVDGEEQYF	TGTGCCAGCAGCGTAGACGGGGAAGAGCAGTACTTC
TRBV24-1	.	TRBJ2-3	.	CATSDDPRGTDTQYF	TGTGCCACCAGTGATGACCCGAGGGGCACAGATACGCAGTATTTT
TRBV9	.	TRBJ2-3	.	CASSVGEGQGTQYF	TGTGCCAGCAGCGTAGGAGAGGGCCAAGGTACGCAGTATTTT
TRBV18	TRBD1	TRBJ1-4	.	CASSPDRGLEKLFF	TGTGCCAGCTCTCCGGACAGGGGCTTGGAAAAACTGTTTTTT
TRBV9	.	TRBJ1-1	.	CASSLRTNTEAFF	TGTGCCAGCAGCCTACGTACTAACACTGAAGCTTTCTTT
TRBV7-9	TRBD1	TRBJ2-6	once	CASSSDRDRVSGANVLTF	TGTGCCAGCAGCTCCGACCGGGACAGGGTCTCTGGGGCCAACGTCCTGACTTTC